This TCR beta chain originates from a study of blood T cell repertoires in COVID-19. For the study at large: Some COVID-19 samples were acute and others convalescent; all came from the United States, Italy and Spain. PBMCs, B-cell-depleted T cells, or T cells were the source of the cDNA or gDNA that made up the material.

Germline-derived CDR1 and CDR2 are WNHNN and SYGVQD (reference sequence). V lost 2 bases and J 1 base, leaving 21 bases between the germline ends. The CDR3 totals 18 residues. In the original processing: For nucleated cells, counts were estimated from reference gene primer amplification. Sequencing was performed with immunoSEQ multiplex PCR; in TCRdb, only in-frame clones are kept and a portion is missing. Clone size and V and J calls were adopted from that table, with D and trimming inferred from the DNA. The sample has some 380,000 clones, 90% seen once. The specimen sequenced was peripheral blood. This sequence joins TRBV10-1 and TRBJ2-7, with D possibly matching TRBD2 (6 bases). The TCR comes from a man younger than 35 with active or convalescent COVID-19. The CDR3 loop reads CASSENHAGTHSSYEQYF. The DNA of the CDR3 is TGCGCCAGCAGTGAGAACCACGCCGGGACTCATAGTTCCTACGAGCAGTACTTC.